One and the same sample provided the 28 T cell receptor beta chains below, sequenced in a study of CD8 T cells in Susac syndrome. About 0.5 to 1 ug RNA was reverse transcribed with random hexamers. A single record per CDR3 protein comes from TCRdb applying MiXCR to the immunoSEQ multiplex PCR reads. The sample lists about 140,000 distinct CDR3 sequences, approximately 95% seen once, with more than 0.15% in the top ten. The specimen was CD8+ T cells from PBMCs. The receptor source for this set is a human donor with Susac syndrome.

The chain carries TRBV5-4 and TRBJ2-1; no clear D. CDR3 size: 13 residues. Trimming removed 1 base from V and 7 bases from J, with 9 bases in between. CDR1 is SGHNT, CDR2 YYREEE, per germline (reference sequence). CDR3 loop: CASSLRGRNEQFF. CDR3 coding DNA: TGTGCCAGCAGCTTGCGAGGAAGGAATGAGCAGTTCTTC.

CDR3 sequence: CSVEDRERTDAPDTQYF. CDR3 bases: TGCAGCGTTGAAGATCGAGAGAGGACGGACGCGCCGGATACGCAGTATTTT. The chain joins TRBV29-1 to TRBJ2-3; D unclear. This CDR3 is 17 amino acids long. Germline CDR1 is SQVTM and CDR2 is ANQGSEA. Trimming removed 0 bases at V and 6 bases at J, with 22 bases between.

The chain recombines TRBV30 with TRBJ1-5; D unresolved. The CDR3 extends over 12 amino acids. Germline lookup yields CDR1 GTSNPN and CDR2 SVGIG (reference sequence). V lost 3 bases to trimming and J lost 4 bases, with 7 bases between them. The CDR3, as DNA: TGTGCCTGGAGCCTATCTAATCAGCCCCAGCATTTT. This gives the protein CAWSLSNQPQHF.

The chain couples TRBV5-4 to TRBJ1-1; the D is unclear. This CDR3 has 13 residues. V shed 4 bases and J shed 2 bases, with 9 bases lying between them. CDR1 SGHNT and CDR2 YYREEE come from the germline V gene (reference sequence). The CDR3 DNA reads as TGTGCCAGCAGCGGGCCCACTAACACTGAAGCTTTCTTT. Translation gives CASSGPTNTEAFF.

CDR3 loop: CASSPGRGDYTF. The CDR3 DNA sequence: TGTGCCAGCAGCCCTGGGCGGGGTGACTACACCTTC. V gene TRBV9 combines with J gene TRBJ1-2; D is undetermined. Per the germline V gene, CDR1 is SGDLS and CDR2 is YYNGEE. The CDR3 totals 12 residues. V shed 4 bases and J shed 10 bases, with 14 bases lying between them.

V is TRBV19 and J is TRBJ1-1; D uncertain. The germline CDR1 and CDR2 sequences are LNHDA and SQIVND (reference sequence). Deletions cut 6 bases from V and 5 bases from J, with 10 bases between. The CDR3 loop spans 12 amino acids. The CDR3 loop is CASRLGATEAFF. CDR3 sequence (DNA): TGTGCCAGTAGACTCGGAGCAACTGAAGCTTTCTTT. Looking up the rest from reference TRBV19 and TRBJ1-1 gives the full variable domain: DGGITQSPKYLFRKEGQNVTLSCEQNLNHDAMYWYRQDPGQGLRLIYYSQIVNDFQKGDIAEGYSVSREKKESFPLTVTSAQKNPTAFYLCASRLGATEAFFGQGTRLTVV.

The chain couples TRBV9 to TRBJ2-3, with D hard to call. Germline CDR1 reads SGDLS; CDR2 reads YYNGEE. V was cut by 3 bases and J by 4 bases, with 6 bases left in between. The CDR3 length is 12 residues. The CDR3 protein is CASSADADTQYF. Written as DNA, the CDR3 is TGTGCCAGCAGCGCGGATGCAGATACGCAGTATTTT.

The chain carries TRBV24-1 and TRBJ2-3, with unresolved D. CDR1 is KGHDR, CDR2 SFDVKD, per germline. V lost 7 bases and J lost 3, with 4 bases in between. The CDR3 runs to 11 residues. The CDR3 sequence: CATSKTDTQYF. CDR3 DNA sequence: TGTGCCACCAGCAAGACAGATACGCAGTATTTT.

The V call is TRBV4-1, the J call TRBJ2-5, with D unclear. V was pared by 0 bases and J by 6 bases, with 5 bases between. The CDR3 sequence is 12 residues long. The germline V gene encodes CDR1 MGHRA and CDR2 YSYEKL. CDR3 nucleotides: TGCGCCAGCAGCCAAGATCAGAAGACCCAGTACTTC. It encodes CASSQDQKTQYF.

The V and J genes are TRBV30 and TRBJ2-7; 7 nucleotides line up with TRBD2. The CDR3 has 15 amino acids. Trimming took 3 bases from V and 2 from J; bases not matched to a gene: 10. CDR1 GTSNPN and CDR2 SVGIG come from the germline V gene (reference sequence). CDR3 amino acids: CAWSGGTAIAYEQYF. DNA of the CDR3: TGTGCCTGGAGCGGGGGGACCGCTATAGCCTACGAGCAGTACTTC.

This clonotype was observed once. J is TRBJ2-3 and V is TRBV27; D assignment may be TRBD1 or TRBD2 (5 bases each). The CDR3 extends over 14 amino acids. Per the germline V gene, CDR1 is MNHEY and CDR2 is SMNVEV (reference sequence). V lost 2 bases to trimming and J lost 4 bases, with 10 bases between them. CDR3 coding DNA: TGTGCCAGCAGTTTAGGGGGTTCTCCAGATACGCAGTATTTT. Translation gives CASSLGGSPDTQYF.

The CDR3, as DNA: TGTGCCAGCAGTGTGACTAGCCCACTTAAGGATGAGCAGTTCTTC. This encodes CASSVTSPLKDEQFF. The chain joins TRBV6-5 to TRBJ2-1, with 7 bases identical to TRBD2. The J segment lost 8 bases and the V segment lost 5 bases, leaving 12 bases of the junction unmatched. CDR1 and CDR2 from the germline V gene are MNHEY and SVGAGI. This CDR3 comprises 15 residues.

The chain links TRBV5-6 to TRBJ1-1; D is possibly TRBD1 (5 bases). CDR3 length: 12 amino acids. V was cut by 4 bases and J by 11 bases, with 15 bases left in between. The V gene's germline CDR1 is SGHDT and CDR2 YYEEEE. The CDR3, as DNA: TGTGCCAGCAGCCCTTCGGGGCAGTACGCTTTCTTT. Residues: CASSPSGQYAFF.

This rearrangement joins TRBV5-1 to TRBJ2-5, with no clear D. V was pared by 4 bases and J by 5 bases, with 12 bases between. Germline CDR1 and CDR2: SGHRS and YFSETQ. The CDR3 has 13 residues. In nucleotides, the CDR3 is TGCGCCAGCAGCCCGACGGATGAGGAGACCCAGTACTTC. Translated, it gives CASSPTDEETQYF.

The CDR3: CASRPDTQGNTGELFF. CDR3 DNA: TGTGCCAGCAGACCAGATACTCAGGGGAACACCGGGGAGCTGTTTTTT. The chain carries TRBV28 and TRBJ2-2; tentative D call: TRBD1 (5 bases). The germline CDR1 and CDR2 sequences are MDHEN and SYDVKM. The CDR3 has 16 residues. The V end lost 6 bases, the J end lost 1 base, and 15 bases lay between the germline ends. Full variable domain (rest looked up from reference TRBV28 and TRBJ2-2): DVKVTQSSRYLVKRTGEKVFLECVQDMDHENMFWYRQDPGLGLRLIYFSYDVKMKEKGDIPEGYSVSREKKERFSLILESASTNQTSMYLCASRPDTQGNTGELFFGEGSRLTVL.

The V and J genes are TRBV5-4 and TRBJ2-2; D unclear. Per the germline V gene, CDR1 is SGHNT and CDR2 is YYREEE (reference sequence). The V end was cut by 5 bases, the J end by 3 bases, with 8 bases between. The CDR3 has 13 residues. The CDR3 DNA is TGTGCCAGCAGTTTTGGGTACACCGGGGAGCTGTTTTTT. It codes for CASSFGYTGELFF.

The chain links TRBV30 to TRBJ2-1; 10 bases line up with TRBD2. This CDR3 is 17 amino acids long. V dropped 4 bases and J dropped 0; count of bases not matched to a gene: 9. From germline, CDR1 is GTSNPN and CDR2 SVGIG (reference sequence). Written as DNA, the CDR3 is TGTGCCTGGAATCCGACACTAGCGGGGCTCTCCTACAATGAGCAGTTCTTC. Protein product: CAWNPTLAGLSYNEQFF.

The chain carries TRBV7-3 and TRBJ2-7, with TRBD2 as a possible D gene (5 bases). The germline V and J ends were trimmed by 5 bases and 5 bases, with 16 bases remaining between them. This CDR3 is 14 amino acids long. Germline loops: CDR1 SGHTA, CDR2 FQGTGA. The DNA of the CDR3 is TGTGCCAGCAGCCCCATCCCCGGGGATAACGAGCAGTACTTC. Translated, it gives CASSPIPGDNEQYF.

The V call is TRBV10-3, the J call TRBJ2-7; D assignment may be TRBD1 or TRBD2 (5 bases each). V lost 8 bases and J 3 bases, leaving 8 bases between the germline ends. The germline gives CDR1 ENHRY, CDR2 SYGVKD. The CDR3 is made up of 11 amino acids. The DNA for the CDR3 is TGTGCCATCGGGACGCTCTACGAGCAGTACTTC. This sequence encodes CAIGTLYEQYF.

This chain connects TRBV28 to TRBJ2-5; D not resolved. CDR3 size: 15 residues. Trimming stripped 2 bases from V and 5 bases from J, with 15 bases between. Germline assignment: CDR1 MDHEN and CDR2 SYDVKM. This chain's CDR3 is CASSLLEATKETQYF. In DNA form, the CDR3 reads TGTGCCAGCAGTTTACTCGAAGCCACTAAGGAGACCCAGTACTTC.

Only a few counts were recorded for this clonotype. CDR3 protein: CASSSGNKNIQYF. In DNA form, the CDR3 reads TGTGCCAGCAGCTCCGGGAACAAAAACATTCAGTACTTC. V is TRBV13 and J is TRBJ2-4, with D tentatively TRBD2 (5 bases). Trimming pared 4 bases from V and 3 bases from J, leaving 7 bases between. The CDR3 runs to 13 residues. Germline CDR1 is PRHDT and CDR2 is FYEKMQ (reference sequence).

The CDR3 sequence: CASSPAAWEPQHF. The CDR3 coding sequence is TGTGCCAGCAGCCCAGCCGCATGGGAGCCCCAGCATTTT. This chain connects TRBV12-3 or TRBV12-4 to TRBJ1-5; D is ambiguous. The ends were cut back, 6 bases at V and 8 bases at J, with 14 bases in the middle. The CDR3 sequence is 13 residues long.

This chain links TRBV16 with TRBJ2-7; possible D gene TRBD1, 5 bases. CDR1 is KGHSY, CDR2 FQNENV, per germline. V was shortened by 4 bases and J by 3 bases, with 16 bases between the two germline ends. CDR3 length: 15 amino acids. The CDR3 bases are TGTGCCAGCAGCCTTCCCGGGCAGGGTAACTACGAGCAGTACTTC. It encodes CASSLPGQGNYEQYF.

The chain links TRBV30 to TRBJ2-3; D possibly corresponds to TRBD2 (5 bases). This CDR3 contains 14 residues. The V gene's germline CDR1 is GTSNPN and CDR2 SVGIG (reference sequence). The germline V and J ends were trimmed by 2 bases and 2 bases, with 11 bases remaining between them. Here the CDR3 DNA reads TGTGCCTGGAGTTTAACGGGGAACACAGATACGCAGTATTTT. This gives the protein CAWSLTGNTDTQYF.

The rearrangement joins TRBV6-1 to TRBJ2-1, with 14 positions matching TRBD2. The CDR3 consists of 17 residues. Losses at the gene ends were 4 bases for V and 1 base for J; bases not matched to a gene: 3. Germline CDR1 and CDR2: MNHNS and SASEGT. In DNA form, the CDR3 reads TGTGCCAGCAGTGGGACTAGCGGGAGGAGGTCCTACAATGAGCAGTTCTTC. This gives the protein CASSGTSGRRSYNEQFF.

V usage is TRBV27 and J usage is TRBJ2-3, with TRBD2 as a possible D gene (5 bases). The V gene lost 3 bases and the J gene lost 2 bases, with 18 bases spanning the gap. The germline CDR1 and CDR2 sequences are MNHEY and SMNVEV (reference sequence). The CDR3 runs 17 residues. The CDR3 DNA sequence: TGTGCCAGCAGTTTTTATGGCCCCGGCGGGCCCACAGATACGCAGTATTTT. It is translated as CASSFYGPGGPTDTQYF.

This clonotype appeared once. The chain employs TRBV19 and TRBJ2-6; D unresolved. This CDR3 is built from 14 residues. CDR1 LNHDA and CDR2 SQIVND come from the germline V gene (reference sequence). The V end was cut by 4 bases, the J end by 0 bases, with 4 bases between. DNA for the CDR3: TGTGCCAGTAGTACGGCCTCTGGGGCCAACGTCCTGACTTTC. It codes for CASSTASGANVLTF.

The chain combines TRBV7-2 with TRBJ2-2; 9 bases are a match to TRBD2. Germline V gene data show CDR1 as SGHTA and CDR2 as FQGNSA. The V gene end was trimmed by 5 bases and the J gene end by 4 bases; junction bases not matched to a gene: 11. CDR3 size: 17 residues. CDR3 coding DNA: TGTGCCAGCAGCCCCCCGGGGACTAGCCCTGGCACCGGGGAGCTGTTTTTT. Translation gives CASSPPGTSPGTGELFF.